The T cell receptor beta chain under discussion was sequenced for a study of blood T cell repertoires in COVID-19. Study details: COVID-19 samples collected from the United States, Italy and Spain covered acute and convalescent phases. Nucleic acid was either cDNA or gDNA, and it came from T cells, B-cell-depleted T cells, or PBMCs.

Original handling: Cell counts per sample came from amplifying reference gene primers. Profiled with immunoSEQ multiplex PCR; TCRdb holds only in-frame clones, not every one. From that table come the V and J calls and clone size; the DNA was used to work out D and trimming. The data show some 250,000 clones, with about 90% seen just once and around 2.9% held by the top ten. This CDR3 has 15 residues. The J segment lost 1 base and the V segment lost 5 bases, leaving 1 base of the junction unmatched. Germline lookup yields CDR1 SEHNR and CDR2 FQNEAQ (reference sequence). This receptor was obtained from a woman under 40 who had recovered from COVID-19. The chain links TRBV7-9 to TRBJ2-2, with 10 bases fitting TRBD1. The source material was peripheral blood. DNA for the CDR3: TGTGCCAGCAGCCGGACAGGGGGGAACACCGGGGAGCTGTTTTTT. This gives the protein CASSRTGGNTGELFF. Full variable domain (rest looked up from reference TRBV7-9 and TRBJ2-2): DTGVSQNPRHKITKRGQNVTFRCDPISEHNRLYWYRQTLGQGPEFLTYFQNEAQLEKSRLLSDRFSAERPKGSFSTLEIQRTEQGDSAMYLCASSRTGGNTGELFFGEGSRLTVL.